These 25 T cell receptor beta chains came from one sample sequenced in a study of CD8+ T cells in alopecia areata. The treatment is: oral pan-JAK inhibitor, 5-10 mg twice daily. RNA, once extracted, was reverse transcribed into cDNA for use as the sequencing template. Measured with immunoSEQ multiplex PCR; TCRdb has only the in-frame clones, and not every one. The sample holds around 150,000 clones, 55% to 75% seen once. Here the sequenced sample was CD4+ T cells sorted from blood, taken at week 24, from a patient treated with tofacitinib. Every receptor here comes from a human donor with alopecia areata.

This sequence joins TRBV15 and TRBJ2-7, with 11 positions matching TRBD2. The CDR3 spans 16 residues. The germline gives CDR1 LNHNV, CDR2 YYDKDF (reference sequence). Unmatched junction bases numbered 6, after V lost 3 bases and J lost 2 bases. The CDR3 bases are TGTGCCACCAGCAGGGCTAGCGGGGGGCCGGCCTACGAGCAGTACTTC. It translates to CATSRASGGPAYEQYF. Variable domain in full (rest from reference TRBV15 and TRBJ2-7): DAMVIQNPRYQVTQFGKPVTLSCSQTLNHNVMYWYQQKSSQAPKLLFHYYDKDFNNEADTPDNFQSRRPNTSFCFLDIRSPGLGDTAMYLCATSRASGGPAYEQYFGPGTRLTVT.

The chain uses TRBV2 and TRBJ2-2, with 10 bases fitting TRBD1. Per the germline V gene, CDR1 is SNHLY and CDR2 is FYNNEI. The V gene end was trimmed by 6 bases and the J gene end by 4 bases; junction bases not matched to a gene: 5. The CDR3 totals 15 residues. CDR3 protein: CASRLDRGRTGELFF. The DNA of the CDR3 is TGTGCCAGCAGATTAGACAGGGGGCGCACCGGGGAGCTGTTTTTT.

This clone was observed a few times. V gene TRBV18 combines with J gene TRBJ1-5; D is possibly TRBD1 (5 bases). Germline V gene sequence: CDR1 KGHSH, CDR2 LQKENI. The CDR3 covers 13 residues. V lost 7 bases and J lost 1, with 8 bases in between. Here the CDR3 DNA reads TGTGCCAGCTTAGGACAAAGCAATCAGCCCCAGCATTTT. This translates into CASLGQSNQPQHF.

Details on this clone: This same CDR3 is encoded by further DNA sequences in the sample. The chain employs TRBV5-1 and TRBJ2-5; D is tentatively TRBD1 or TRBD2 (5 bases each). The CDR3 length is 14 residues. V was pared by 1 base and J by 5 bases, with 12 bases between. The germline gives CDR1 SGHRS, CDR2 YFSETQ. For the CDR3, the DNA is TGCGCCAGCAGCTTGTATCGGGGACGGGAGACCCAGTACTTC. As protein: CASSLYRGRETQYF.

The gene calls are TRBV29-1 and TRBJ2-1; TRBD1 agrees at 11 bases. V trimming: 6 bases; J trimming: 7 bases; junction bases outside the gene matches: 8. The germline CDR1 and CDR2 sequences are SQVTM and ANQGSEA. This CDR3 region has 14 residues. This CDR3 reads CSVYGQGAGNEQFF. CDR3 bases: TGCAGCGTATACGGACAGGGGGCGGGGAATGAGCAGTTCTTC.

The chain is built from TRBV5-1 and TRBJ2-1, with TRBD2 as a possible D gene (5 bases). V was shortened by 0 bases and J by 5 bases, with 12 bases between the two germline ends. The germline CDR1 and CDR2 sequences are SGHRS and YFSETQ. The CDR3 sequence is 15 residues long. The CDR3 sequence: CASSLGQRIDNEQFF. In DNA form, the CDR3 reads TGCGCCAGCAGCTTGGGCCAGCGGATAGACAATGAGCAGTTCTTC.

V is TRBV30 and J is TRBJ2-1; D call uncertain. The V gene lost 3 bases and the J gene lost 8 bases, with 8 bases spanning the gap. The CDR3 runs to 11 residues. The germline CDR1 and CDR2 sequences are GTSNPN and SVGIG (reference sequence). CDR3 DNA sequence: TGTGCCTGGAGCGTCCACCATGAGCAGTTCTTC. It codes for CAWSVHHEQFF.

The chain employs TRBV20-1 and TRBJ1-2; D not certain. V was shortened by 7 bases and J by 5 bases, with 8 bases between the two germline ends. Per germline, CDR1 DFQATT and CDR2 SNEGSKA (reference sequence). This CDR3 comprises 10 residues. The DNA for the CDR3 is TGCAGTGTGTCAGATTATGGCTACACCTTC. It specifies CSVSDYGYTF.

This clone has ten or more counts. V usage is TRBV29-1 and J usage is TRBJ1-3; D may be TRBD1 (6 bases). This CDR3 is 12 amino acids long. Germline V gives CDR1 SQVTM, CDR2 ANQGSEA. V lost 4 bases to trimming and J lost 2 bases, with 6 bases between them. The CDR3, as DNA: TGCAGCGTTGCAGGGGCTGGAAACACCATATATTTT. This gives the protein CSVAGAGNTIYF.

Comment on this clone: This specimen includes other DNA sequences encoding the same CDR3. The CDR3 DNA sequence: TGCAGCGTTGTGGCAGGGTACGGCACAGATACGCAGTATTTT. Protein: CSVVAGYGTDTQYF. V is TRBV29-1 and J is TRBJ2-3; D might be TRBD1 (5 bases). Trimming took off 4 bases at V and 1 base at J, with 12 bases between the two ends. Germline V gene sequence: CDR1 SQVTM, CDR2 ANQGSEA. The CDR3 extends over 14 amino acids.

J is TRBJ2-3 and V is TRBV29-1; D gene uncertain. V was cut by 4 bases and J by 2 bases, with 10 bases left in between. CDR3 length: 13 residues. CDR1 is SQVTM, CDR2 ANQGSEA, per germline. The chain's CDR3 is CSVASRFTDTQYF. Here the CDR3 DNA reads TGCAGCGTTGCGTCCAGATTCACAGATACGCAGTATTTT.

This clone has ten or more counts. The chain links TRBV29-1 to TRBJ2-7; D might be TRBD1 (8 bases). Trimming left V 6 bases short and J 6 bases short, with 18 bases between. Germline V gives CDR1 SQVTM, CDR2 ANQGSEA. This CDR3 has 13 residues. CDR3 DNA sequence: TGCAGCGTCCGGCGGCGGGGGACAGGCGAGCAGTACTTC. It translates to CSVRRRGTGEQYF.

This sequence joins TRBV6-5 and TRBJ2-2; a possible D gene is TRBD2 (5 bases). Germline V gives CDR1 MNHEY, CDR2 SVGAGI. CDR3 length equals 15 residues. The V gene lost 6 bases and the J gene lost 6 bases, with 17 bases spanning the gap. The CDR3 coding sequence is TGTGCCAGCAGAACACTAGGTCCCGCTCCCGGGGAGCTGTTTTTT. Translated, it gives CASRTLGPAPGELFF.

CDR3 coding DNA: TGCGCCAGCAGACGGGGAGTTGGACAAGAGACCCAGTACTTC. Translating it yields CASRRGVGQETQYF. This rearrangement joins TRBV5-1 to TRBJ2-5; a weak D match, TRBD2 (5 bases). This CDR3 is built from 14 residues. V lost 5 bases to trimming and J lost 2 bases, with 13 bases between them. CDR1 and CDR2 from the germline V gene are SGHRS and YFSETQ.

In its sample, this clone was seen a few times. Other DNA sequences from this sample encode an identical CDR3 as well. The rearrangement joins TRBV29-1 to TRBJ2-7; 8 bases are shared with TRBD2. This CDR3 comprises 13 residues. Germline trimming cut 3 bases from V and 7 bases from J; bases unmatched to any gene: 8. Germline loops: CDR1 SQVTM, CDR2 ANQGSEA. The CDR3 reads CSVDPAGGREQYF. In DNA form, the CDR3 reads TGCAGCGTTGATCCGGCGGGGGGAAGGGAGCAGTACTTC.

This rearrangement joins TRBV5-1 to TRBJ2-3; D is undetermined. Trimming left V 3 bases short and J 4 bases short, with 12 bases between. The germline V gene encodes CDR1 SGHRS and CDR2 YFSETQ. This CDR3 has 14 residues. Here the CDR3 reads CASSSDSGADTQYF. DNA for the CDR3: TGCGCCAGCAGCTCAGACTCGGGCGCAGATACGCAGTATTTT.

This clone was observed a few times. The chain is built from TRBV7-8 and TRBJ1-1, with 7 bases matching TRBD1. This CDR3 region has 15 residues. The ends lost 5 bases at V and 4 bases at J; junction bases unmatched: 10. Germline V gene data show CDR1 as SGHVS and CDR2 as FQNEAQ. In nucleotides, the CDR3 is TGTGCCAGCAGCGAACCGCTCAGGGGGAGCACTGAAGCTTTCTTT. Translating gives CASSEPLRGSTEAFF.

V usage is TRBV29-1 and J usage is TRBJ2-5, with TRBD2 matching 7 bases. The germline V gene encodes CDR1 SQVTM and CDR2 ANQGSEA. V was pared by 7 bases and J by 2 bases, with 7 bases of the junction left unmatched. CDR3 length equals 13 residues. The CDR3, as DNA: TGCAGCGGGGTCGGGACTACACAAGAGACCCAGTACTTC. It is translated as CSGVGTTQETQYF.

This clone was counted between two and nine times. The chain carries TRBV12-5 and TRBJ2-5, with D unresolved. Germline assignment: CDR1 LGHNT and CDR2 FRNRAP. Trimming pared 5 bases from V and 5 bases from J, leaving 12 bases between. CDR3 length: 13 amino acids. The CDR3 reads CASGRVGVETQYF. In DNA form, the CDR3 reads TGTGCTAGTGGTCGCGTCGGAGTGGAGACCCAGTACTTC.

This clone was picked up one time. V gene TRBV11-2 combines with J gene TRBJ2-1; 9 bases fit TRBD2. The J segment lost 7 bases and the V segment lost 6 bases, leaving 10 bases of the junction unmatched. The CDR3 contains 15 residues. From germline, CDR1 is SGHAT and CDR2 FQNNGV. The CDR3 coding sequence is TGTGCCAGCAGTCCCCAGCGTAGCGGGGGTAATGAGCAGTTCTTC. Its protein is CASSPQRSGGNEQFF. Based on the CDR3 plus reference TRBV11-2 and TRBJ2-1, the full variable domain is EAGVAQSPRYKIIEKRQSVAFWCNPISGHATLYWYQQILGQGPKLLIQFQNNGVVDDSQLPKDRFSAERLKGVDSTLKIQPAKLEDSAVYLCASSPQRSGGNEQFFGPGTRLTVL.

V gene TRBV6-1 combines with J gene TRBJ2-2; the match to TRBD1 covers 8 bases. V trimming: 6 bases; J trimming: 9 bases; junction bases outside the gene matches: 3. The CDR3 runs 12 residues. Germline assignment: CDR1 MNHNS and CDR2 SASEGT. In DNA, the CDR3 is TGTGCCAGCAGCCGGGACAGGAGGGAGCTGTTTTTT. Amino acids: CASSRDRRELFF.

The chain links TRBV27 to TRBJ2-7; perhaps D is TRBD1 or TRBD2 (5 bases each). The germline V gene has CDR1 MNHEY and CDR2 SMNVEV (reference sequence). Trimming cost V 7 bases and J 1 base, with 17 bases left between them. The CDR3 extends over 15 amino acids. The CDR3 DNA follows: TGTGCCAGCACCCCCACCGGGACCTATTCCTACGAGCAGTACTTC. Translation: CASTPTGTYSYEQYF.

The chain combines TRBV5-1 with TRBJ2-7; D ambiguous. The V gene's germline CDR1 is SGHRS and CDR2 YFSETQ. The CDR3 is 14 residues long. The ends were cut back, 4 bases at V and 2 bases at J, with 13 bases in the middle. The CDR3 loop is CASSPDGPPYEQYF. The CDR3 DNA sequence: TGCGCCAGCAGCCCGGACGGACCACCCTACGAGCAGTACTTC.

This chain links TRBV30 with TRBJ2-2; TRBD1 aligns across 7 bases. Looked up from germline, CDR1 is GTSNPN and CDR2 is SVGIG (reference sequence). Trimming removed 3 bases from V and 5 bases from J; junction bases left unmatched: 0. This CDR3 comprises 12 residues. CDR3 DNA sequence: TGTGCCTGGAGGACAGGGACCGGGGAGCTGTTTTTT. Residues: CAWRTGTGELFF.

This sequence joins TRBV14 and TRBJ2-6; D ambiguous. V was shortened by 4 bases and J by 0 bases, with 13 bases between the two germline ends. The CDR3 has 17 residues. CDR1 and CDR2 from the germline V gene are SGHDN and FVKESK. The CDR3 is CASSRRTSGSGANVLTF. The CDR3 coding sequence is TGTGCCAGCAGCCGCAGAACCTCTGGCTCTGGGGCCAACGTCCTGACTTTC.